This note documents a single T cell receptor beta chain sequence. The CDR3 totals 15 residues. V was pared by 4 bases and J by 5 bases, with 14 bases between. From germline, CDR1 is LGHDT and CDR2 YNNKEL (reference sequence). This sample stems from a study of blood T cell repertoires in COVID-19. As for the study in general: COVID-19 samples collected from the United States, Italy and Spain covered acute and convalescent phases. The analysed material was cDNA or gDNA that came from T cells, B-cell-depleted T cells, or PBMCs.

The authors' processing: Reference gene primer amplification gave nucleated cell count estimates. Using immunoSEQ multiplex PCR, the repertoire was profiled, and TCRdb retains in-frame clones only, with some absent. Clone size and the V and J calls come from that table; the DNA yielded D and trimming. The table includes around 200,000 clones, 84% detected once. V is TRBV3-1 (or the pseudogene TRBV3-2) and J is TRBJ1-4, with TRBD1 as a possible D gene (5 bases). Sequenced: peripheral blood. The TCR comes from a human donor in a cohort sampled during active COVID-19. The CDR3 region has the DNA TGTGCCAGCAGCCCCCGTGCGACAGAGAATGAAAAACTGTTTTTT. Protein product: CASSPRATENEKLFF.